This TCR beta chain appears in the sequencing data of a study of blood T cell repertoires in COVID-19. For the study at large: Italy, Spain and the United States were the sources of the convalescent and acute COVID-19 samples. The cDNA or gDNA used as material had been derived from T cells, B-cell-depleted T cells, or PBMCs.

Per the original data handling: Nucleated cell counts were estimated from reference gene primer amplification. Sequencing used immunoSEQ multiplex PCR; TCRdb keeps in-frame clones, though not all of them. For V, J and clone size, that table is used; D and trimming come from the DNA. Here the sample spans under 250,000 clones, 84% being singletons. Germline V lookup: CDR1 LNHDA, CDR2 SQIVND (reference sequence). J gave up 6 bases and V 9 bases, and 5 bases lay outside the gene matches. This CDR3 region has 12 residues. V gene TRBV19 combines with J gene TRBJ2-1, with TRBD2 identical over 7 bases. The source material was peripheral blood. This receptor was identified in a woman aged 45-65 years with active or convalescent COVID-19. CDR3 loop: CASGLAGNEQFF. The CDR3 nucleotides are TGTGCCAGCGGGTTAGCGGGCAATGAGCAGTTCTTC. Full variable domain (rest looked up from reference TRBV19 and TRBJ2-1): DGGITQSPKYLFRKEGQNVTLSCEQNLNHDAMYWYRQDPGQGLRLIYYSQIVNDFQKGDIAEGYSVSREKKESFPLTVTSAQKNPTAFYLCASGLAGNEQFFGPGTRLTVL.